Below, 15 T cell receptor beta chains from the same sample are listed, as sequenced in a study of cytotoxic CD8 clonotypes in ibrutinib-treated CLL. TCRdb's copy holds only in-frame clones and misses some; the assay was immunoSEQ multiplex PCR. The sample has roughly 160,000 clones; more than 75% are singletons. Specimen: PBMCs, collected after 12 months of ibrutinib treatment. All receptors come from a human donor with chronic lymphocytic leukemia.

V gene TRBV4-3 combines with J gene TRBJ2-7, with 9 nucleotides matching TRBD2. Germline assignment: CDR1 LGHNA and CDR2 YSLEER. The CDR3 sequence is 16 residues long. Trimming at V came to 0 bases and at J to 7 bases, leaving 10 bases not matched to a gene. The CDR3 reads CASSQEETSGFREQYF. For the CDR3, the DNA is TGCGCCAGCAGCCAAGAGGAGACTAGCGGCTTTAGGGAGCAGTACTTC.

For the CDR3, the DNA is TGTGCCAGCAGCTCCCGAAGGTTGGTAGCGCACGAGCAGTACTTC. Amino acid sequence: CASSSRRLVAHEQYF. This rearrangement joins TRBV7-8 to TRBJ2-7; D may be TRBD2 (5 bases). Looked up from germline, CDR1 is SGHVS and CDR2 is FQNEAQ. The CDR3 extends over 15 amino acids. V shed 4 bases and J shed 5 bases, with 18 bases lying between them.

This clone was picked up a small number of times. This chain links TRBV15 with TRBJ2-7; tentatively, D is TRBD2 (6 bases). The V gene's germline CDR1 is LNHNV and CDR2 YYDKDF (reference sequence). Trimming stripped 0 bases from V and 6 bases from J, with 12 bases between. The CDR3 is 14 amino acids. The DNA for the CDR3 is TGTGCCACCAGCAGAGATTATGGAGGGGCCGAGCAGTACTTC. Protein sequence: CATSRDYGGAEQYF. The full variable domain, completed using reference TRBV15 and TRBJ2-7, is DAMVIQNPRYQVTQFGKPVTLSCSQTLNHNVMYWYQQKSSQAPKLLFHYYDKDFNNEADTPDNFQSRRPNTSFCFLDIRSPGLGDTAMYLCATSRDYGGAEQYFGPGTRLTVT.

The V gene is TRBV28, the J gene TRBJ1-5; TRBD1 matches 10 bases. The trim removed 6 bases at V and 7 bases at J, leaving 12 bases unmatched. The length of the CDR3 is 16 residues. Germline assignment: CDR1 MDHEN and CDR2 SYDVKM. The CDR3 region has the DNA TGTGCCAGCAGACCTACGACAGGGGGCCGGAAGCAGCCCCAGCATTTT. Protein sequence: CASRPTTGGRKQPQHF.

This clone was seen only once. The V gene is TRBV5-1, the J gene TRBJ2-5; perhaps TRBD2 as D (7 bases). The V end lost 7 bases, the J end lost 2 bases, and 15 bases lay between the germline ends. This CDR3 comprises 14 residues. CDR1 and CDR2 from the germline V gene are SGHRS and YFSETQ. The CDR3 region is CASVRGGGQETQYF. The CDR3 DNA follows: TGCGCCAGCGTCCGAGGGGGGGGTCAAGAGACCCAGTACTTC.

This chain connects TRBV9 to TRBJ2-3; 7 positions match TRBD1. From germline, CDR1 is SGDLS and CDR2 YYNGEE. V lost 0 bases, J lost 2 bases, and 3 bases stayed unmatched. The CDR3 is 15 residues long. The CDR3 DNA reads as TGTGCCAGCAGCGTAGACACAGGGGTCACAGATACGCAGTATTTT. It encodes CASSVDTGVTDTQYF. Full variable domain (outside the CDR3, taken from reference TRBV9 and TRBJ2-3): DSGVTQTPKHLITATGQRVTLRCSPRSGDLSVYWYQQSLDQGLQFLIQYYNGEERAKGNILERFSAQQFPDLHSELNLSSLELGDSALYFCASSVDTGVTDTQYFGPGTRLTVL.

CDR3 DNA: TGTGCCATCGGGCAGACAGGGGCTGGCGGGGAGCTGTTTTTT. Encoded protein: CAIGQTGAGGELFF. The V and J genes are TRBV10-3 and TRBJ2-2, with 8 bases lining up with TRBD1. J gave up 7 bases and V 8 bases, and 9 bases lay outside the gene matches. CDR1 is ENHRY, CDR2 SYGVKD, per germline. This CDR3 comprises 14 residues.

The chain links TRBV30 to TRBJ2-1, with TRBD2 as a possible D gene (5 bases). Trimming removed 4 bases from V and 12 bases from J, with 13 bases in between. Germline CDR1 is GTSNPN and CDR2 is SVGIG (reference sequence). The CDR3 consists of 11 residues. CDR3 residues: CAWNLGSGQFF. CDR3 nucleotide sequence: TGTGCCTGGAACCTGGGAAGCGGGCAGTTCTTC.

The chain uses TRBV18 and TRBJ2-6; a weak D match, TRBD2 (5 bases). This CDR3 comprises 17 residues. Per the germline V gene, CDR1 is KGHSH and CDR2 is LQKENI. The V end lost 2 bases, the J end lost 0 bases, and 11 bases lay between the germline ends. In DNA form, the CDR3 reads TGTGCCAGCTCACCAGGGAGTGCGAGCTCTGGGGCCAACGTCCTGACTTTC. Amino acids: CASSPGSASSGANVLTF.

The chain is built from TRBV19 and TRBJ1-3; D gene uncertain. V shed 8 bases and J shed 4 bases, with 12 bases lying between them. Per germline, CDR1 LNHDA and CDR2 SQIVND (reference sequence). This CDR3 contains 13 residues. CDR3 protein: CASQATRGNTIYF. CDR3 DNA: TGTGCCAGTCAAGCCACCAGAGGAAACACCATATATTTT. Full variable domain (missing parts from reference TRBV19 and TRBJ1-3): DGGITQSPKYLFRKEGQNVTLSCEQNLNHDAMYWYRQDPGQGLRLIYYSQIVNDFQKGDIAEGYSVSREKKESFPLTVTSAQKNPTAFYLCASQATRGNTIYFGEGSWLTVV.

This clone was seen a single time. The genes are TRBV7-9 and TRBJ1-5; D call uncertain. The CDR3 runs to 13 residues. Trimming took off 5 bases at V and 4 bases at J, with 9 bases between the two ends. Germline values: CDR1 SEHNR, CDR2 FQNEAQ (reference sequence). The CDR3, as DNA: TGTGCCAGCAGCCCCAGCGGGAATCAGCCCCAGCATTTT. Translation: CASSPSGNQPQHF.

The rearrangement joins TRBV5-1 to TRBJ1-1; TRBD1 matches at 9 bases. Germline assignment: CDR1 SGHRS and CDR2 YFSETQ. This CDR3 comprises 15 residues. J was trimmed by 9 bases and V by 2 bases; bases with no gene match: 11. The CDR3 protein is CASSFTGTGSQKAFF. The CDR3 region has the DNA TGCGCCAGCAGCTTCACCGGGACAGGGTCCCAAAAAGCTTTCTTT.

The gene calls are TRBV19 and TRBJ1-4, with 7 positions matching TRBD1. This CDR3 is 14 amino acids long. Germline trimming cut 3 bases from V and 8 bases from J; bases unmatched to any gene: 6. CDR1 and CDR2 from the germline V gene are LNHDA and SQIVND (reference sequence). This chain's CDR3 is CASSIRQGQEKLFF. In nucleotides, the CDR3 is TGTGCCAGTAGTATCCGACAGGGTCAGGAAAAACTGTTTTTT.

The chain combines TRBV7-9 with TRBJ2-7; the match to TRBD1 covers 9 bases. Losses at the gene ends were 5 bases for V and 5 bases for J; bases not matched to a gene: 10. Germline V gene data show CDR1 as SEHNR and CDR2 as FQNEAQ (reference sequence). The CDR3 is made up of 15 amino acids. Written as DNA, the CDR3 is TGTGCCAGCAGCAATTACCGGGACAGGGCAAACGAGCAGTACTTC. Protein product: CASSNYRDRANEQYF.

The gene calls are TRBV7-2 and TRBJ1-5; D is ambiguous. Germline-derived CDR1 and CDR2 are SGHTA and FQGNSA. This CDR3 is built from 13 residues. The V and J ends lost 8 bases and 6 bases respectively, with 14 bases between them. As DNA, the CDR3 is TGTGCCAGCGGCCGCGCTGCGGGTCAGCCCCAGCATTTT. Translated, it gives CASGRAAGQPQHF. Full variable domain (remainder filled in from reference TRBV7-2 and TRBJ1-5): GAGVSQSPSNKVTEKGKDVELRCDPISGHTALYWYRQSLGQGLEFLIYFQGNSAPDKSGLPSDRFSAERTGGSVSTLTIQRTQQEDSAVYLCASGRAAGQPQHFGDGTRLSIL.